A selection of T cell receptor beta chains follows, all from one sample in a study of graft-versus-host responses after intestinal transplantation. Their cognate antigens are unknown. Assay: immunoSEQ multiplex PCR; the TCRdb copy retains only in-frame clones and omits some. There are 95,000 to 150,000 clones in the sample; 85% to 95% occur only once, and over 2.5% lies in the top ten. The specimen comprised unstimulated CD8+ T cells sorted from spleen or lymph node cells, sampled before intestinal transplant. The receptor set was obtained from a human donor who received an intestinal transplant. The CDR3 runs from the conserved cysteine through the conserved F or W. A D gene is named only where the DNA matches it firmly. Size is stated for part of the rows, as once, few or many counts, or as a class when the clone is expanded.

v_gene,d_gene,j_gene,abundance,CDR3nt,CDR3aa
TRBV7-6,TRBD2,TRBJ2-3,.,TGTGCCAGCAGCCGTAGCGGGGGGGGAGATACGCAGTATTTT,CASSRSGGGDTQYF
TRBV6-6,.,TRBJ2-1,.,TGTGCCAGCAGTTACCCTATGGGGGTGGCCGTGCAGTTCTTC,CASSYPMGVAVQFF
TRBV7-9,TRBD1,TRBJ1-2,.,TGTGCCAGCAGCTTAGCCGACAGGGAATCTGGCTACACCTTC,CASSLADRESGYTF
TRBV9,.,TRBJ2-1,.,TGTGCCAGCACCCCTATTACCAGCTCCTACAATGAGCAGTTCTTC,CASTPITSSYNEQFF
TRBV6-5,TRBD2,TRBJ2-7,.,TGTGCCAGCACCGAGGGAGGGGTAGCCTACGAGCAGTACTTC,CASTEGGVAYEQYF
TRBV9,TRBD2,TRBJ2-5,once,TGTGCCAGCAGCCCGTCGACGCGGGAGGAGACCCAGTACTTC,CASSPSTREETQYF
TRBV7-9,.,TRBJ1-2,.,TGTGCCAGCAGCTTAGCGGGGTTAGTGGGTGACTATGGCTACACCTTC,CASSLAGLVGDYGYTF
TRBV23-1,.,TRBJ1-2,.,TGCGCCAGCAGTCACTTTGCCGACAGAGATAACTATGGCTACACCTTC,CASSHFADRDNYGYTF
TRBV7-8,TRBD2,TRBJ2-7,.,TGTGCCAGCAGCTTAGCATCTAGCGGGAGGTACGAGCAGTACTTC,CASSLASSGRYEQYF
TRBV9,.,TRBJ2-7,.,TGTGCCAGCAGCGCGGGCTGGGGCGAGCAGTACTTC,CASSAGWGEQYF
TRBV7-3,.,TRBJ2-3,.,TGTGCCAGCAGCTTAAACGCCCGGGACAACCCCACAGATACGCAGTATTTT,CASSLNARDNPTDTQYF
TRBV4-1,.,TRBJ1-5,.,TGCGCCAGCAGCCGCCGCCGCTGGCGCAATCAGCCCCAGCATTTT,CASSRRRWRNQPQHF
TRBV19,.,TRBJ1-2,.,TGTGCCAGTAGTAGTACCGGGGCCACGCGATGGGGCTACACCTTC,CASSSTGATRWGYTF
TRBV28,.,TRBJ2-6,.,TGTGCCAGCAGTTTATTGACAGGTAGTTCCTTCTCTGGGGCCAACGTCCTGACTTTC,CASSLLTGSSFSGANVLTF
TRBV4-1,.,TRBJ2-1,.,TGCGCCAGCAGCCAAGATGACCCGCTGTCGGGAAACTACAATGAGCAGTTCTTC,CASSQDDPLSGNYNEQFF
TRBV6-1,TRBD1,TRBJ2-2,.,TGTGCCAGCGGAGGACAGGTGGACGGCACCGGGGAGCTGTTTTTT,CASGGQVDGTGELFF
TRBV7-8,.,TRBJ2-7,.,TGTGCCAGCAGCTTAGTCCTCCCAGAGCAGTACTTC,CASSLVLPEQYF
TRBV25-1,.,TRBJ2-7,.,TGTGCCAGCAGTGAAGGGGGCCCTACCGAGCAGTACTTC,CASSEGGPTEQYF
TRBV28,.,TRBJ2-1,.,TGTGCCAGCAGCTTAGACTTCCGGGACTTCTACAATGAGCAGTTCTTC,CASSLDFRDFYNEQFF
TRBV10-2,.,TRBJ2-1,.,TGCGCCAGCAGTGAGGACCCGAGCTCCTACAATGAGCAGTTCTTC,CASSEDPSSYNEQFF
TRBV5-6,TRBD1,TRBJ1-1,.,TGTGCCAGCAGCTTTATGAGGGACAGGGGGCAGGGTGAAGCTTTCTTT,CASSFMRDRGQGEAFF
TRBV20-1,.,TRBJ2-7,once,TGCAGTGCTAGAGCTAACGACGAGCAGTACTTC,CSARANDEQYF
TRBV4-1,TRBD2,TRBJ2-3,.,TGCGCCAGCAGCCAAGTTAGCGGGAGTACAGATACGCAGTATTTT,CASSQVSGSTDTQYF
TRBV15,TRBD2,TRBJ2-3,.,TGTGCCACCAGCAGAGATCTTACTAGCGGGGGCCGAGATACGCAGTATTTT,CATSRDLTSGGRDTQYF
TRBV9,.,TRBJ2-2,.,TGTGCCAGCAGCGTAAAACCGGTGGCCGGGGAGCTGTTTTTT,CASSVKPVAGELFF
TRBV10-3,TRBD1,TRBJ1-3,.,TGTGCCATCAGCGGGACAGGGAGCTCTGGAAACACCATATATTTT,CAISGTGSSGNTIYF
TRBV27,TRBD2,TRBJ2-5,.,TGTGCCAGCAGCCTCGGGACTAGCGGGACCGAGACCCAGTACTTC,CASSLGTSGTETQYF
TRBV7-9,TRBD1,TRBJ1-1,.,TGTGCCAGCAGCCTACAGGGGGACACTGAAGCTTTCTTT,CASSLQGDTEAFF
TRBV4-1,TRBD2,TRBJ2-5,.,TGCGCCAGCAGCCAAGATGTTAGCGGGAGGGGCCAAGAGACCCAGTACTTC,CASSQDVSGRGQETQYF
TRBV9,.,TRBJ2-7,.,TGTGCCAGCAGCCGGTATCTGTCGTTGGGATCCTACGAGCAGTACTTC,CASSRYLSLGSYEQYF
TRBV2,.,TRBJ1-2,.,TGTGCCAGCACAGGGGACCGCAGCTATGGCTACACCTTC,CASTGDRSYGYTF
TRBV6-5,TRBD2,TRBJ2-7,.,TGTGCCAGCAGTGAAAGTAGCGGGAGCCACGAGCAGTACTTC,CASSESSGSHEQYF
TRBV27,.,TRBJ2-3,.,TGTGCCAGCAGTTTATGGGCCAGCCTCACAGATACGCAGTATTTT,CASSLWASLTDTQYF
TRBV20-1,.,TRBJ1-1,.,TGCAGTACCCGAGGGAGGAATTTCTTT,CSTRGRNFF
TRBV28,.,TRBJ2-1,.,TGTGCCAGCAGTCCCTTCGGACCCCTGAGCTCCTACAATGAGCAGTTCTTC,CASSPFGPLSSYNEQFF
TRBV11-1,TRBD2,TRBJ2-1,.,TGTGCCAGCAGCCCCGGGACTAGCTATTATGAGCAGTTCTTC,CASSPGTSYYEQFF
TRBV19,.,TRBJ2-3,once,TGTGCCAGTAGTATGCGGGGTAGCACAGATACGCAGTATTTT,CASSMRGSTDTQYF
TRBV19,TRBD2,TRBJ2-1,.,TGTGCCAGTAGTATCGGGAGGGCGTGGTACAATGAGCAGTTCTTC,CASSIGRAWYNEQFF
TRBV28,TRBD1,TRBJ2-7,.,TGTGCCAGCAGTTTGGGACAGACCTACGAGCAGTACTTC,CASSLGQTYEQYF
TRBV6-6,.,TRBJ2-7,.,TGTGCCAGCAGCCCGGACACCTACGAGCAGTACTTC,CASSPDTYEQYF
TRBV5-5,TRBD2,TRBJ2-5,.,TGTGCCAGCAGCTCGTGGACTAGCAGGCAAGAGACCCAGTACTTC,CASSSWTSRQETQYF
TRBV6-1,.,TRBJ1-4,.,TGTGCCAGCGGCGAGGGGCCTAATGAAAAACTGTTTTTT,CASGEGPNEKLFF
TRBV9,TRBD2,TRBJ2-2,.,TGTGCCAGCAGCGTAGCTAGCGGGTTGAACACCGGGGAGCTGTTTTTT,CASSVASGLNTGELFF
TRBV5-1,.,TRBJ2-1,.,TGCGCCAGCAGCTTGTCTTCCCCCCCTAGGAGGGATTACAATGAGCAGTTCTTC,CASSLSSPPRRDYNEQFF
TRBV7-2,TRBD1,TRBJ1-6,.,TGTGCCAGCAGCTTAGTTAGGGCAGGGGGTTCACCCCTCCACTTT,CASSLVRAGGSPLHF
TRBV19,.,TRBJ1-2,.,TGTGCCACCTCACCCGGCCTCGCCCCCGGTGTGGGCTACACCTTC,CATSPGLAPGVGYTF
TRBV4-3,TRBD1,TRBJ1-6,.,TGCGCCAGCAGCCCGGGACAGGGGAATTCACCCCTCCACTTT,CASSPGQGNSPLHF
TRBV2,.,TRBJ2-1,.,TGTGCCAGCAGTCCAGCCGGGTATGAGCAGTTCTTC,CASSPAGYEQFF
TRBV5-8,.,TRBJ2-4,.,TGTGCCAGCAGCCCCCTCCCGGAAAACATTCAGTACTTC,CASSPLPENIQYF
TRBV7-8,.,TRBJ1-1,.,TGTGCCAGCAGCTTAGGCCGGCTGAACACTGAAGCTTTCTTT,CASSLGRLNTEAFF
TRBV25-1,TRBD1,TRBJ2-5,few,TGTGCCAGCAGTGAACTCTCAGGGGGTGAGGAGACCCAGTACTTC,CASSELSGGEETQYF
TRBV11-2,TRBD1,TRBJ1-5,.,TGTGCCAGCAGCCCGGAGCCGGGACAGGACCCTAATCAGCCCCAGCATTTT,CASSPEPGQDPNQPQHF
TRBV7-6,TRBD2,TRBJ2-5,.,TGTGCCAGCAGCGTCACGACTAGCGGGAGACAAGAGACCCAGTACTTC,CASSVTTSGRQETQYF
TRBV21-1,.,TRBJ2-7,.,.,CASSKVVGEGSSYEQYF
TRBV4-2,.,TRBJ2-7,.,TGTGCCAGCAGCCAAGAGGGGCAGGGGACGTACGAGCAGTACTTC,CASSQEGQGTYEQYF